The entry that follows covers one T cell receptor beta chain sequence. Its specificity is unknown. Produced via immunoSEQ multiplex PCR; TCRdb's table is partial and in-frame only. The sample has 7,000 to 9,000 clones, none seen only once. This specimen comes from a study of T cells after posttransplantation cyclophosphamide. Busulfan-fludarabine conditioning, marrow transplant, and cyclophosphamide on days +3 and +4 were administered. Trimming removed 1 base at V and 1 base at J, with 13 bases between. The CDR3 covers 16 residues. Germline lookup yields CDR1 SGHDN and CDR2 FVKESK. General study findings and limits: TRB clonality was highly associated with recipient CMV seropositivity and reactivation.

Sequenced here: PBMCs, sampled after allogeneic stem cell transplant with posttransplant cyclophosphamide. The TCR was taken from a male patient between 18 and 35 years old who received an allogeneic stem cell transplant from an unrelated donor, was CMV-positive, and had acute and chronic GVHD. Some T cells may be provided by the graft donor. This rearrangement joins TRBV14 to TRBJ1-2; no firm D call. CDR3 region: CASSQARETVNYGYTF. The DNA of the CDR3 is TGTGCCAGCAGCCAAGCTAGGGAGACGGTTAACTATGGCTACACCTTC.